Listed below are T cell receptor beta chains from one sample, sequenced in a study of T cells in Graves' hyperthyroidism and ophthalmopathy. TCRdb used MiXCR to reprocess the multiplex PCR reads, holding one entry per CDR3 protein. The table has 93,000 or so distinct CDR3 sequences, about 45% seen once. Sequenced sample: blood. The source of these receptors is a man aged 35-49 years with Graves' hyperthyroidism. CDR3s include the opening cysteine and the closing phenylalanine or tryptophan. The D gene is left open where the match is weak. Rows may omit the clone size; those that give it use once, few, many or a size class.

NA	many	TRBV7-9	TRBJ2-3	CASSLSQAAGTQYF	TGTGCCAGCAGCTTATCACAGGCGGCAGGTACGCAGTATTTT
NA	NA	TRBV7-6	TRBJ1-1	CASSEAYGTEAFF	TGTGCCAGCAGTGAAGCGTACGGGACTGAAGCTTTCTTT
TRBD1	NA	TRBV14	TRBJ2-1	CASSHGTVSYNEQFF	TGTGCCAGCAGCCACGGGACAGTCTCCTACAATGAGCAGTTCTTC
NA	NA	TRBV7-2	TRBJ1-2	CASSLAGGDGYTF	TGTGCCAGCAGCTTAGCGGGCGGGGATGGCTACACCTTC
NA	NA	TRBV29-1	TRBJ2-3	CSEAQVQSATQYF	TGCAGTGAAGCGCAAGTCCAGTCGGCTACGCAGTATTTT
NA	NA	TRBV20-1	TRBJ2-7	CSAGTPSSYEQYF	TGCAGTGCTGGGACTCCCTCCTCCTACGAGCAGTACTTC
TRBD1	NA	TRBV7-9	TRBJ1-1	CASSLGQGVYTEAFF	TGTGCCAGCAGCTTAGGACAGGGGGTTTACACTGAAGCTTTCTTT
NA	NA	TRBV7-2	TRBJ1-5	CANSPDSNQPRHF	TGTGCCAACAGCCCGGACAGCAATCAGCCCCGGCATTTT
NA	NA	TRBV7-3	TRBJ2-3	CASSLGPPDTQYF	TGTGCCAGCAGCTTAGGACCCCCAGATACGCAGTATTTT
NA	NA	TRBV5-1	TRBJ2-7	CASSLGRGFPYEQYF	TGCGCCAGCAGCTTGGGCAGGGGTTTCCCCTACGAGCAGTACTTC
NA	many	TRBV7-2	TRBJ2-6	CASSFFQTGANVLTF	TGTGCCAGCAGCTTTTTCCAGACTGGGGCCAACGTCCTGACTTTC
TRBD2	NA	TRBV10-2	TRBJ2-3	CASSTGTSGGSDTQYF	TGCGCCAGCTCAACCGGGACTAGCGGGGGGTCAGATACGCAGTATTTT
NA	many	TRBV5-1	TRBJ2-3	CASSLRYATDTQYF	TGCGCCAGCAGCTTGCGTTACGCCACAGATACGCAGTATTTT
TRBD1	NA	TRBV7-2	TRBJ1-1	CVSSPDRATEAFF	TGTGTCAGCAGCCCGGACAGGGCCACTGAAGCTTTCTTT
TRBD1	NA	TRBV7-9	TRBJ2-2	CASSLADRGFDTGELFF	TGTGCCAGCAGCTTGGCGGACAGGGGGTTCGACACCGGGGAGCTGTTTTTT
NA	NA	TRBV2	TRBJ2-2	CASSQGASAGELFF	TGTGCCAGCAGCCAAGGGGCCTCCGCCGGGGAGCTGTTTTTT
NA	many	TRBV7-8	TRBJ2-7	CASSLIQYEQYF	TGTGCCAGCAGCCTCATCCAGTACGAGCAGTACTTC
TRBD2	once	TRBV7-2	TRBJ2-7	CASSLTRTSAYEQHF	TGTGCCAGCAGCTTAACGCGGACTAGCGCCTACGAGCAGCACTTC